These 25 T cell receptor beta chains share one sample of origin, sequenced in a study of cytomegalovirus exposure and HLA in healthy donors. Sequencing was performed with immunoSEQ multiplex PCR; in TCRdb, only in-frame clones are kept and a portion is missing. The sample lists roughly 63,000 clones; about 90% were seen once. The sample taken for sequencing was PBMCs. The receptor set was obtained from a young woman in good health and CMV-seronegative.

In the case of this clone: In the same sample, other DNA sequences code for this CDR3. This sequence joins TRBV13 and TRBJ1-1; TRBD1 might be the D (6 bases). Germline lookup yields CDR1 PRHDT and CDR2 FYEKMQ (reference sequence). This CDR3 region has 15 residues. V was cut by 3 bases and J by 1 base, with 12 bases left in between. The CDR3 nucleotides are TGTGCCAGCAGCTTGGGGGGGGCAGGGAACACTGAAGCTTTCTTT. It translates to CASSLGGAGNTEAFF.

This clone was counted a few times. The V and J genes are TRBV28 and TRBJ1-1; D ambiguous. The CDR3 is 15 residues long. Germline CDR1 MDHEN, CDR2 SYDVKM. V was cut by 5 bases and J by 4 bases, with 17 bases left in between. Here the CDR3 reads CASSPPGVSSTEAFF. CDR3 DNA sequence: TGTGCCAGCAGTCCCCCTGGAGTCTCGAGCACTGAAGCTTTCTTT.

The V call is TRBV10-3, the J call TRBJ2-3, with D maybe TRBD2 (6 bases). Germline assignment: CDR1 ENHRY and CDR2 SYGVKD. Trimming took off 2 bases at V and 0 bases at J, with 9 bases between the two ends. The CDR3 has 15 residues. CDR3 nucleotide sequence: TGTGCCATCAGTGAGAGCGGGCCGAGCACAGATACGCAGTATTTT. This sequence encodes CAISESGPSTDTQYF.

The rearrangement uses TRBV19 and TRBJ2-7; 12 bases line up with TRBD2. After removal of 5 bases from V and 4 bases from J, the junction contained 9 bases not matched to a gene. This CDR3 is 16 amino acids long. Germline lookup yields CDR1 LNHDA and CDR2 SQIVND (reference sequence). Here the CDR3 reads CASSFGLAGPEYEQYF. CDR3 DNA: TGTGCCAGTAGTTTCGGACTAGCGGGACCGGAATACGAGCAGTACTTC.

Written as DNA, the CDR3 is TGTGCCAGCTCACCACCGTCTGGGGGCGCTCCGTATGGCTACACCTTC. This codes for CASSPPSGGAPYGYTF. The rearrangement joins TRBV18 to TRBJ1-2; possible D gene TRBD1, 6 bases. The CDR3 is 16 amino acids. Per germline, CDR1 KGHSH and CDR2 LQKENI. The germline V and J ends were trimmed by 0 bases and 5 bases, with 16 bases remaining between them.

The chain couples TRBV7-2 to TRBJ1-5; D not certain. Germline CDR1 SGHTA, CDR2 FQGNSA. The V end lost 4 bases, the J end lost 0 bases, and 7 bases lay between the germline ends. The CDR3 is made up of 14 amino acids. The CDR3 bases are TGTGCCAGCAGCTCAGCTTATAGCAATCAGCCCCAGCATTTT. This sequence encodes CASSSAYSNQPQHF.

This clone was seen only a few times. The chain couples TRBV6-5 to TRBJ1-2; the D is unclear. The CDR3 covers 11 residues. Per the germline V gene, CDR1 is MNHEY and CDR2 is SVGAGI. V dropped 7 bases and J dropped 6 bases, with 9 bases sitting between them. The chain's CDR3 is CASMRNHGYTF. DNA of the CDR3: TGTGCCAGCATGAGGAACCATGGCTACACCTTC.

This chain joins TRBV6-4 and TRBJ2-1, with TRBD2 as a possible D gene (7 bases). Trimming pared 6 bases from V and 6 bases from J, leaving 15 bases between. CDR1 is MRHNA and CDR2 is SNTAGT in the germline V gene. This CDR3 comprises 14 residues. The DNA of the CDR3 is TGTGCCAGCAGAGGGGAGGGGGTGACCAATGAGCAGTTCTTC. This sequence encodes CASRGEGVTNEQFF.

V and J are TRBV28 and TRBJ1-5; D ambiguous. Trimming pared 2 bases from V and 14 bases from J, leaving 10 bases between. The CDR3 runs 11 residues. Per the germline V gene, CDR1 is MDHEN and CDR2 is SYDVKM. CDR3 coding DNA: TGTGCCAGCAGTTTAGTTGGAGGAAAGCATTTT. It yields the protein CASSLVGGKHF.

CDR3: CASSLGASGSNEQYF. CDR3 nucleotides: TGTGCCAGCAGCTTAGGTGCTAGCGGGAGTAACGAGCAGTACTTC. The gene calls are TRBV7-9 and TRBJ2-7; 10 bases match TRBD2. V shed 1 base, J shed 5 bases, and the junction held 5 bases outside the gene matches. The CDR3 loop spans 15 amino acids. Germline V gives CDR1 SEHNR, CDR2 FQNEAQ (reference sequence).

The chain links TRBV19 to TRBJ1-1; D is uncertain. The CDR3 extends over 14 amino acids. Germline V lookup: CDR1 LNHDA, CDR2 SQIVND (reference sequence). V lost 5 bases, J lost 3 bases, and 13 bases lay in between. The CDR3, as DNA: TGTGCCAGTAGTGCAATTACAGCGGACACTGAAGCTTTCTTT. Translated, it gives CASSAITADTEAFF.

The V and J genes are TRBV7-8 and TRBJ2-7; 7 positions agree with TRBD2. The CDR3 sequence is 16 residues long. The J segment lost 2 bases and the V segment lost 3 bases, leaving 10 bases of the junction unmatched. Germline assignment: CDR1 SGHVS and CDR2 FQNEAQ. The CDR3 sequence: CASSLGGTAGTYEQYF. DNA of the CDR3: TGTGCCAGCAGCTTGGGAGGGACGGCGGGGACCTACGAGCAGTACTTC.

CDR3 coding DNA: TGCAGCGTTGAAGATCCGTACACCCTCTTTCGAGGCTACACCTTC. Translated, it gives CSVEDPYTLFRGYTF. The chain links TRBV29-1 to TRBJ1-2, with D unresolved. Trimming took 0 bases from V and 8 from J, leaving 19 bases between them. The germline gives CDR1 SQVTM, CDR2 ANQGSEA. The CDR3 length is 15 residues.

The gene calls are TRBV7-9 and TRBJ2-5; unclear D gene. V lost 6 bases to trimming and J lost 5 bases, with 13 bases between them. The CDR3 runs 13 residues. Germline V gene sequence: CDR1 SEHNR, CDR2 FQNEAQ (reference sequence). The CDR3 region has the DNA TGTGCCAGCAGAAAAAACTTATGGGAGACCCAGTACTTC. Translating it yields CASRKNLWETQYF.

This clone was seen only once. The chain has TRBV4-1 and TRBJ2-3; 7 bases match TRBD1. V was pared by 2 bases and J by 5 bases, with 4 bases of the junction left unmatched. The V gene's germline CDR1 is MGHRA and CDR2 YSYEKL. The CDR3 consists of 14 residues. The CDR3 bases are TGCGCCAGCAGCCAACCAAGGGGGCAAGATACGCAGTATTTT. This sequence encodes CASSQPRGQDTQYF.

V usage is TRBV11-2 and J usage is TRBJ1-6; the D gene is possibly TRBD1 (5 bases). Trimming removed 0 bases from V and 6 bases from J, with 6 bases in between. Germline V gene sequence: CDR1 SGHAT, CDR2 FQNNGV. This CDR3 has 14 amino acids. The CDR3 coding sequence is TGTGCCAGCAGCTTAGAGACAGTTAATTCACCCCTCCACTTT. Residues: CASSLETVNSPLHF.

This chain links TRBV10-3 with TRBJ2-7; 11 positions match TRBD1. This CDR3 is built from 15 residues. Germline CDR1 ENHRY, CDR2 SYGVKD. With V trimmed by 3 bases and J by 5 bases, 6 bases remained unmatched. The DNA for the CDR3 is TGTGCCATCAGTGAAGGGACAGGGGGTTTCGACGAGCAGTACTTC. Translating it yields CAISEGTGGFDEQYF.

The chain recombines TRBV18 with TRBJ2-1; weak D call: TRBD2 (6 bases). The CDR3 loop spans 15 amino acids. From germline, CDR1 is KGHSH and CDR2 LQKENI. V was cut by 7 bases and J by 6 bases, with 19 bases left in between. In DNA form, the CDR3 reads TGTGCCAGCTTCGCCGGGACTCCGGGGACCAATGAGCAGTTCTTC. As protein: CASFAGTPGTNEQFF.

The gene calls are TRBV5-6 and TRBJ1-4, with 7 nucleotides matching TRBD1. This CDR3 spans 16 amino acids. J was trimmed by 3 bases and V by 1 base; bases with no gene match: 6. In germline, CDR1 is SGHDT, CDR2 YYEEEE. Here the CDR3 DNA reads TGTGCCAGCAGCTTGAACAGGGGTCCTGCTAATGAAAAACTGTTTTTT. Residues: CASSLNRGPANEKLFF.

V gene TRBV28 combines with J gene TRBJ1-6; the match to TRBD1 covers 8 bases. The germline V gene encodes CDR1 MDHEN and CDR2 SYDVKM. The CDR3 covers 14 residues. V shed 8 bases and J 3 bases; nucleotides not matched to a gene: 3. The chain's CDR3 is CASQGANYNSPLHF. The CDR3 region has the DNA TGTGCCAGCCAGGGGGCCAACTATAATTCACCCCTCCACTTT.

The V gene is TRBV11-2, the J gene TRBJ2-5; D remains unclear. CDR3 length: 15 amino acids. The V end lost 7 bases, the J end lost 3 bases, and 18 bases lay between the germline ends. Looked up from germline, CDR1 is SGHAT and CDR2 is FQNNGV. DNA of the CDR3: TGTGCCAGCAACCTGATGGGCAGCTGGAAAGAGACCCAGTACTTC. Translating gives CASNLMGSWKETQYF.

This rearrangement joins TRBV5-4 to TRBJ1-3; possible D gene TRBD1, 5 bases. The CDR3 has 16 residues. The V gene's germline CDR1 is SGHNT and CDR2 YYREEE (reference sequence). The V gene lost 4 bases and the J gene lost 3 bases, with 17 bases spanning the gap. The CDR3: CASSPWPGWSGNTIYF. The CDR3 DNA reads TGTGCCAGCAGCCCCTGGCCAGGGTGGAGTGGAAACACCATATATTTT.

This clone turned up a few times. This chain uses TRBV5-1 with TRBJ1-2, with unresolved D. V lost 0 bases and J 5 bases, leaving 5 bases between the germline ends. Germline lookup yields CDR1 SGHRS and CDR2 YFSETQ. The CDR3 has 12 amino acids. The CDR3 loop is CASSLGTYGYTF. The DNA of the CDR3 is TGCGCCAGCAGCTTGGGGACTTATGGCTACACCTTC.

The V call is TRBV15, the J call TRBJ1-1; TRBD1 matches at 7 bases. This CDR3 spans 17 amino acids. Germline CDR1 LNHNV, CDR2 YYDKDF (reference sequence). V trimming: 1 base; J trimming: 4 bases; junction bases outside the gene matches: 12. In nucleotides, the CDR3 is TGTGCCACCAGCAGAGGTCCGGGACAGCGAGGGGCCACTGAAGCTTTCTTT. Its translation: CATSRGPGQRGATEAFF.

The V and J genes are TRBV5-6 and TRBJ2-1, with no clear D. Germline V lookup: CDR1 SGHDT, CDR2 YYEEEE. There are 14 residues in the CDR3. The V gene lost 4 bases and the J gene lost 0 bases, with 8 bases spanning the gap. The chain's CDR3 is CASSPPSSYNEQFF. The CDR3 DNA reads TGTGCCAGCAGCCCGCCCAGCTCCTACAATGAGCAGTTCTTC.